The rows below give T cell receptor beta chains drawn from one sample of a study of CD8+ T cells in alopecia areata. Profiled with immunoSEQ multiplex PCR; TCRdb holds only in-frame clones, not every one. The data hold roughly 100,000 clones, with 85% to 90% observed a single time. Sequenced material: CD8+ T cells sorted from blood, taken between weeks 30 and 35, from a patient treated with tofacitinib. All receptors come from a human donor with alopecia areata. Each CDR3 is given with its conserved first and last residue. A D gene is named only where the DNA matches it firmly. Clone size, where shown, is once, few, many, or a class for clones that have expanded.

CDR3 DNA: TGTGCCAGCAGCCCAAGGGACAGGGGGCCGTTGTTAGCGGGGTACAATGAGCAGTTCTTC
CDR3 protein: CASSPRDRGPLLAGYNEQFF
V gene: TRBV7-8
D gene: TRBD1
clone size: once
J gene: TRBJ2-1

CDR3 DNA: TGTGCCAGCAGCTTAGGTGTGGGACTAGCGGGAGTGCGCAATGAGCAGTTCTTC
CDR3 protein: CASSLGVGLAGVRNEQFF
V gene: TRBV11-2
D gene: TRBD2
clone size: .
J gene: TRBJ2-1

CDR3 DNA: TGTGCCAGCAGTGAATACGCTCAGCGGGACTCCTACGAGCAGTACTTC
CDR3 protein: CASSEYAQRDSYEQYF
V gene: TRBV25-1
D gene: TRBD2
clone size: .
J gene: TRBJ2-7

CDR3 DNA: TGTGCCAGCAGTTATGGGAGGGCGGGTCCCTACGAGCAGTACTTC
CDR3 protein: CASSYGRAGPYEQYF
V gene: TRBV6-6
D gene: TRBD2
clone size: once
J gene: TRBJ2-7

CDR3 DNA: TGTGCCAGCAGCTTCCTAGGACCAACCTACGAGCAGTACTTC
CDR3 protein: CASSFLGPTYEQYF
V gene: TRBV13
D gene: .
clone size: .
J gene: TRBJ2-7

CDR3 DNA: TGCAGCGTCGTTGGACTAGCGGGAACCTACAATGAGCAGTTCTTC
CDR3 protein: CSVVGLAGTYNEQFF
V gene: TRBV29-1
D gene: TRBD2
clone size: .
J gene: TRBJ2-1

CDR3 DNA: TGTGCCAGCAGCGTAGGAGGTAGCGTGACAGATACGCAGTATTTT
CDR3 protein: CASSVGGSVTDTQYF
V gene: TRBV9
D gene: .
clone size: .
J gene: TRBJ2-3

CDR3 DNA: TGTGCCAGCAGCTTAGGGGGGCTGACAGATACGCAGTATTTT
CDR3 protein: CASSLGGLTDTQYF
V gene: TRBV11-2
D gene: .
clone size: .
J gene: TRBJ2-3

CDR3 DNA: TGTGCCAGCAGCTTTACTAGCGGTGAGCTCTACGAGCAGTACTTC
CDR3 protein: CASSFTSGELYEQYF
V gene: TRBV7-9
D gene: TRBD2
clone size: .
J gene: TRBJ2-7

CDR3 DNA: TGCGCCAGCAGCGATCTCGGTGGGCAGGGGATTTATGGCTACACCTTC
CDR3 protein: CASSDLGGQGIYGYTF
V gene: TRBV4-1
D gene: .
clone size: .
J gene: TRBJ1-2

CDR3 DNA: TGTGCCACCAGCAGACAGGGGGGTACGCAGTATTTT
CDR3 protein: CATSRQGGTQYF
V gene: TRBV15
D gene: .
clone size: .
J gene: TRBJ2-3

CDR3 DNA: TGTGCCAGCAGCCCGACAGGGGGCGCAACAGATACGCAGTATTTT
CDR3 protein: CASSPTGGATDTQYF
V gene: TRBV7-9
D gene: TRBD1
clone size: .
J gene: TRBJ2-3

CDR3 DNA: TGTGCCAGCAGCTTAGTTCCCCTCCGTACGCAGTATTTT
CDR3 protein: CASSLVPLRTQYF
V gene: TRBV7-2
D gene: .
clone size: .
J gene: TRBJ2-3

CDR3 DNA: TGTGCCAGTAGTATAGTAGAACTCAACACCGGGGAGCTGTTTTTT
CDR3 protein: CASSIVELNTGELFF
V gene: TRBV19
D gene: .
clone size: few
J gene: TRBJ2-2

CDR3 DNA: TGTGCCAGCAGTGGAGTTACTAGCCCGTACTCCTACAATGAGCAGTTCTTC
CDR3 protein: CASSGVTSPYSYNEQFF
V gene: TRBV6-1
D gene: .
clone size: .
J gene: TRBJ2-1

CDR3 DNA: TGTGCCATCAGTGGGCTCACCGGGGAGCTGTTTTTT
CDR3 protein: CAISGLTGELFF
V gene: TRBV10-3
D gene: .
clone size: .
J gene: TRBJ2-2

CDR3 DNA: TGTGCCAGCAGCTTAGCGTTCGGACCCGGGCAGGCTTCCGACTACGAGCAGTACTTC
CDR3 protein: CASSLAFGPGQASDYEQYF
V gene: TRBV7-9
D gene: .
clone size: .
J gene: TRBJ2-7

CDR3 DNA: TGTGCCAGTAGTATAGTCGGGACCACCAATGAGCAGTTCTTC
CDR3 protein: CASSIVGTTNEQFF
V gene: TRBV19
D gene: .
clone size: .
J gene: TRBJ2-1

CDR3 DNA: TGTGCCACCAGCAGATCCGAAGACAGGGCGGGAACAGATACGCAGTATTTT
CDR3 protein: CATSRSEDRAGTDTQYF
V gene: TRBV15
D gene: .
clone size: few
J gene: TRBJ2-3

CDR3 DNA: TGCGCCAGCAGCCCCGGGACTAGGGACACCGGGGAGCTGTTTTTT
CDR3 protein: CASSPGTRDTGELFF
V gene: TRBV5-1
D gene: TRBD2
clone size: .
J gene: TRBJ2-2

CDR3 DNA: TGTGCCAGCAGCTCCCAAAGGGAGCACTACAATGAGCAGTTCTTC
CDR3 protein: CASSSQREHYNEQFF
V gene: TRBV14
D gene: .
clone size: .
J gene: TRBJ2-1

CDR3 DNA: TGTGCCAGCAGCCCCAGGACTAGCGCGTCCTACGAGCAGTACTTC
CDR3 protein: CASSPRTSASYEQYF
V gene: TRBV11-2
D gene: TRBD2
clone size: .
J gene: TRBJ2-7

CDR3 DNA: TGTGCCAGCAGTGATTGGGGTAACTTCTCTGGGGCCAACGTCCTGACTTTC
CDR3 protein: CASSDWGNFSGANVLTF
V gene: TRBV6-1
D gene: .
clone size: .
J gene: TRBJ2-6

CDR3 DNA: TGTGCCAGCAGTTTATCTAGATACAATGAGCAGTTCTTC
CDR3 protein: CASSLSRYNEQFF
V gene: TRBV27
D gene: .
clone size: .
J gene: TRBJ2-1

CDR3 DNA: TGTGCCAGCAGTGACTCCCCGGGGGGTCTTCCCCAGCATTTT
CDR3 protein: CASSDSPGGLPQHF
V gene: TRBV6-4
D gene: .
clone size: once
J gene: TRBJ1-5

CDR3 DNA: TGTGCCAGCAGCGAGGGGGACTCCGGCGAGCAGTACTTC
CDR3 protein: CASSEGDSGEQYF
V gene: TRBV9
D gene: .
clone size: .
J gene: TRBJ2-7

CDR3 DNA: TGCGCCAGCAGTGGCGACAGCGATGAGCAGTTCTTC
CDR3 protein: CASSGDSDEQFF
V gene: TRBV10-1
D gene: .
clone size: .
J gene: TRBJ2-1

CDR3 DNA: TGTGCCAGCAGCTCCGGGAATGAGCAGTTCTTC
CDR3 protein: CASSSGNEQFF
V gene: TRBV5-4
D gene: .
clone size: .
J gene: TRBJ2-1

CDR3 DNA: TGTGCCAGCAGTGTCGGAGCGCGCAATGAGCAGTTCTTC
CDR3 protein: CASSVGARNEQFF
V gene: TRBV7-9
D gene: .
clone size: .
J gene: TRBJ2-1

CDR3 DNA: TGCAGCGTTGGTAACGGAGACTACGAGCAGTACTTC
CDR3 protein: CSVGNGDYEQYF
V gene: TRBV29-1
D gene: .
clone size: .
J gene: TRBJ2-7

CDR3 DNA: TGTGCCAGCAGTTTAAGCGGGACAGGGGTTGGCTACACCTTC
CDR3 protein: CASSLSGTGVGYTF
V gene: TRBV27
D gene: TRBD1
clone size: .
J gene: TRBJ1-2

CDR3 DNA: TGTGCCAGCAGTGAAGGGACAGGGGGTAATGAAAAACTGTTTTTT
CDR3 protein: CASSEGTGGNEKLFF
V gene: TRBV25-1
D gene: TRBD1
clone size: .
J gene: TRBJ1-4

CDR3 DNA: TGTGCCAGCAGTTCCAGGGACAGCGACTCTGGAAACACCATATATTTT
CDR3 protein: CASSSRDSDSGNTIYF
V gene: TRBV27
D gene: TRBD1
clone size: .
J gene: TRBJ1-3

CDR3 DNA: TGCAGCGCCCCATATTCCAATGAGCAGTTCTTC
CDR3 protein: CSAPYSNEQFF
V gene: TRBV29-1
D gene: .
clone size: .
J gene: TRBJ2-1

CDR3 DNA: TGTGCCATCAGAGATGACTTCAGCCGTCGGGAGGGAATGAACACTGAAGCTTTCTTT
CDR3 protein: CAIRDDFSRREGMNTEAFF
V gene: TRBV10-3
D gene: .
clone size: .
J gene: TRBJ1-1

CDR3 DNA: TGTGCCAGCAGCAAAGATGACGGGGGGGCGGACTACGAGCAGTACTTC
CDR3 protein: CASSKDDGGADYEQYF
V gene: TRBV21-1
D gene: .
clone size: .
J gene: TRBJ2-7

CDR3 DNA: TGTGCCAGCAGAACCCGAGGGTTTCCCGGGGAGCTGTTTTTT
CDR3 protein: CASRTRGFPGELFF
V gene: TRBV5-5
D gene: .
clone size: .
J gene: TRBJ2-2

CDR3 DNA: TGTGCCAGCAGCTCAGTGGGACAGGGGACCTACGAGCAGTACTTC
CDR3 protein: CASSSVGQGTYEQYF
V gene: TRBV7-9
D gene: TRBD1
clone size: .
J gene: TRBJ2-7

CDR3 DNA: TGTGCCAGCAGTGTTGGGGGGGTCCCCTATGGCTACACCTTC
CDR3 protein: CASSVGGVPYGYTF
V gene: TRBV25-1
D gene: .
clone size: .
J gene: TRBJ1-2

CDR3 DNA: TGTGCCAGCAGTTTTCGCGGAATTTCCTACGAGCAGTACTTC
CDR3 protein: CASSFRGISYEQYF
V gene: TRBV28
D gene: .
clone size: .
J gene: TRBJ2-7